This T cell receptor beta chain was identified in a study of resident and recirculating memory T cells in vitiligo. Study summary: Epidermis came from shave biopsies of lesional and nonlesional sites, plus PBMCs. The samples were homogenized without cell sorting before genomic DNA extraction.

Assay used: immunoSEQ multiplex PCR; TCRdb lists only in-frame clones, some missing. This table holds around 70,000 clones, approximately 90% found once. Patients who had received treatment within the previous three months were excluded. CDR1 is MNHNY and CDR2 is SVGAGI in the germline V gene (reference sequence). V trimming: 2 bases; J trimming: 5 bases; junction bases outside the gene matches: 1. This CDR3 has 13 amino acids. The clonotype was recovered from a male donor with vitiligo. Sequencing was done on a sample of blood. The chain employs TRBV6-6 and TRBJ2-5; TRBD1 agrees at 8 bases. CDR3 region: CASSYPGGETQYF. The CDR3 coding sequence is TGTGCCAGCAGTTACCCAGGGGGCGAGACCCAGTACTTC.